This TCR beta chain is from a study of shared clonotypes between healthy human individuals (dated by TCRdb to the early 2020s). General notes on the study: The cohort included three men and two women between 18 and 49 years of age. For each donor, CD4 naive and CD4 memory were each given three plates, CD8 naive was given two plates, and CD8 memory was given one plate. Blood TCR repertoires of a handful of healthy adults were deeply sequenced to estimate repertoire size and the extent of clonotype sharing between individuals. Different laboratories and diverse techniques were used to prepare libraries and sequence TCR repertoires, to increase sequencing depth and limit assay-specific biases. Between about 0.94 and 10 billion PBMCs per donor were obtained by leukapheresis.

General conclusions and limits of the study: Pairwise subsampling led to the expectation that sequencing depth would affect the degree of clonotype sharing among donors. When a few donors were compared, the shared fraction of clonotypes was about 5.2% for naive CD4, approximately 3.3% for naive CD8, 2% to 2.5% for memory CD4, and around 0.4% for memory CD8. Higher generation probabilities were observed for clonotypes shared by all four sorted-subset donors than for non-shared clonotypes. The small number of donors limited the genetic and exposure-history diversity represented. Even with the large sequencing depth, rarefaction of the sorted-subset datasets indicated that sequencing was incomplete. Sampling was limited to blood, and TCR repertoires in tissue likely differ from TCR repertoires in blood. Larger estimated clonotype richness was generally found for naive subsets than for memory subsets.

TCR CDR3 regions were amplified from genomic DNA by multiplex PCR using the deep immunoSEQ assay. Extracted genomic DNA from each cell subset was distributed evenly across all wells of several immunoSEQ 96-well plates, and each plate was treated as a replicate. For sorted subsets, each replicate PCR was loaded with around 200 ng genomic DNA, equivalent to approximately 27,000 T cell genomes. Purified libraries were quantified with a Qubit 3.0 fluorometer, sized on a Bioanalyzer 2100, and re-quantified with the KAPA Library Quantification kit. A separate single-read 150-cycle Illumina NextSeq 550 flow cell was used to sequence each immunoSEQ 96-well plate. The paper's data handling went like this. The immunoSEQ output contained only junctional sequences without quality scores, so filtering could not match that applied to full-length reads. Sequences were annotated with PyIR, a Python wrapper for IgBLAST v1.9, using IMGT germline references to assign V/J genes and CDR3. Any read was removed if the V/J assignment was weak (E-value above 1e-6), the CDR3 was missing, or the read contained stop codons, out-of-frame junctions, or ambiguous translated residues. V3J clonotypes were defined by identical inferred V gene, J gene, and CDR3 amino acid sequence. To compute the percentage overlap between repertoires, the number of shared unique clonotypes was divided by the size of the smaller repertoire. Repertoire richness was assessed with RTK rarefaction, the Chao1 estimator, and Recon v2.1 estimates of unobserved clonotypes. Generation probabilities for all TCRbeta clonotypes obtained by the gDNA method from a handful of donors were computed using OLGA. The table comes from immuneACCESS by way of TCRdb, which keeps in-frame sequences with V and J called. Part of the clones is missing from these tables; in studies checked, under half for an unresolved V gene and the rest for unknown reasons. V, J and clone size reflect that table, while D and trimming were determined from the DNA. The sample table shows 180,000 or so clones, and roughly 91% are seen once. The top ten constitute 0.067% of the sample.

Healthy HIV-negative adults with no recently reported acute infections or vaccinations were included as donors. Only Caucasian adults living in Nashville, Tennessee, USA were represented among the donors. CD4+ T cells were enriched by magnetic negative selection, after which naive cells were positively selected on CD45RA and the negative fraction was taken as the memory subset. After blood collection by leukapheresis, PBMCs were isolated using Ficoll-Histopaque density gradient centrifugation and then cryopreserved in the vapor phase of liquid nitrogen. Analytical flow cytometry was used to check the purity and quantity of every magnetically sorted T cell population. Each sorted fraction had its genomic DNA isolated and then quantified by UV absorbance on a Nanodrop 2000c. As to this clone: Its binding antigen is unknown. Base qualities are not at hand, and no much larger clone is one base apart.

The cysteine opens and the phenylalanine closes a CDR3 of 15 amino acids. Just CDR3 DNA is preserved here, 45 bases in frame from base 1. V loses 2 bases of germline sequence and J loses 10 bases, and the interval between the two ends is 20 bases. The germline V gene sets CDR1 to MGHRA and CDR2 to YSYEKL. The chain is encoded by TRBV4-1 joined to TRBJ1-1; TRBD1 could be the D gene, as 5 bases match. What was sequenced was naive CD4+ T cells sorted from blood. The sample's cell subset or site label, decoded: CD45RA+ positively selected. This clonotype originated in a woman between 25 and 40 years old in good health. The CDR3 sequence is CASSQLGLVDSRAFF. At the DNA level, the sequence is TGCGCCAGCAGCCAACTAGGGTTGGTCGACAGCCGAGCTTTCTTT.